This TCR beta chain came from a study of shared clonotypes between healthy human individuals. Method: immunoSEQ multiplex PCR; TCRdb's copy keeps in-frame clones and lacks some. The data hold 1,100,000 or so clones, with more than 75% observed a single time. The CDR3 sequence is 13 residues long. V lost 2 bases and J 8 bases, leaving 15 bases between the germline ends. Germline V gene lookup returns CDR1 GTSNPN and CDR2 SVGIG (reference sequence). The authors divided CD4+ cells into CD45RA+ naive and CD45RA-negative memory subsets. J is TRBJ1-2 and V is TRBV30; possibly TRBD1 for D (5 bases). This clonotype was sampled from a young man in good health. Some clones in this sample may be carry-over from other donors' samples. Sequencing used memory CD4+ T cells from PBMCs. Subset described: CD45RA-negative fraction. The CDR3 DNA sequence: TGTGCCTGGAGTCCCCCGGGGGTGTTGGGCTACACCTTC. This sequence encodes CAWSPPGVLGYTF.